One and the same sample provided the 21 T cell receptor beta chains below, sequenced in a study of T-cell reconstitution after alpha-beta-depleted transplantation in children. Preparation of the TCRbeta library used unique molecular identifiers. TCRdb processed the PCR reads anew with MiXCR; each CDR3 protein has one entry. The repertoire holds some 140,000 distinct CDR3 sequences, with around 9.8% as singletons. The specimen comprised PBMCs, mostly from graft donor cells, sampled 180 days after TCRalphabeta/CD19-depleted stem cell transplant. These receptors came from a girl under three years old who had a stem cell transplant for combined immunodeficiency, so the T cells may come from the graft donor.

The V and J genes are TRBV5-8 and TRBJ1-2, with D unclear. Per germline, CDR1 SGHTS and CDR2 YDEGEE. V was cut by 0 bases and J by 5 bases, with 14 bases left in between. The CDR3 length is 15 residues. The CDR3 DNA is TGTGCCAGCAGCTTGGGCCTCCTACCGGGGTATGGCTACACCTTC. Protein product: CASSLGLLPGYGYTF.

This chain joins TRBV20-1 and TRBJ1-1, with TRBD1 matching over 7 bases. This CDR3 has 12 residues. The junction had 5 bases not matched to a gene; V was cut back by 7 bases and J by 3 bases. The germline CDR1 and CDR2 sequences are DFQATT and SNEGSKA (reference sequence). The CDR3 loop reads CSVRDSHTEAFF. In DNA form, the CDR3 reads TGCAGTGTAAGGGACAGCCACACTGAAGCTTTCTTT.

The chain uses TRBV7-9 and TRBJ2-1, with D possibly matching TRBD1 (5 bases). The V end was cut by 1 base, the J end by 15 bases, with 16 bases between. Germline values: CDR1 SEHNR, CDR2 FQNEAQ (reference sequence). The CDR3 extends over 13 amino acids. The CDR3 DNA sequence: TGTGCCAGCAGCTTAGGTACGGGCAGGGCTCGGTTCTTC. As protein: CASSLGTGRARFF.

This chain joins TRBV25-1 and TRBJ1-2; D may be TRBD1 (5 bases). Germline values: CDR1 MGHDK, CDR2 SYGVNS. The CDR3 spans 15 residues. With 4 bases removed from V and 5 bases from J, the gap between germline ends came to 17 bases. CDR3 region: CASSAGGVGVYGYTF. The DNA for the CDR3 is TGTGCCAGCAGTGCCGGCGGGGTAGGGGTGTATGGCTACACCTTC.

J is TRBJ1-4 and V is TRBV27, with D perhaps TRBD1 (6 bases). V shed 3 bases and J shed 0 bases, with 11 bases lying between them. The CDR3 loop spans 16 amino acids. Germline lookup yields CDR1 MNHEY and CDR2 SMNVEV (reference sequence). The DNA of the CDR3 is TGTGCCAGCAGTTTTGAAGGGGGATCAACTAATGAAAAACTGTTTTTT. Protein: CASSFEGGSTNEKLFF.

This clonotype has a handful of counts. The CDR3 sequence is CASSHRGLAYEQYF. CDR3 DNA sequence: TGTGCCAGCAGCCACAGGGGGCTTGCCTACGAGCAGTACTTC. This rearrangement joins TRBV6-1 to TRBJ2-7, with 9 bases identical to TRBD1. The CDR3 extends over 14 amino acids. V shed 6 bases, J shed 2 bases, and the junction held 5 bases outside the gene matches. Germline-derived CDR1 and CDR2 are MNHNS and SASEGT.

This chain joins TRBV28 and TRBJ2-1; D gene ambiguous. Germline CDR1 MDHEN, CDR2 SYDVKM. This CDR3 is built from 15 residues. V lost 7 bases, J lost 7 bases, and 20 bases lay in between. The CDR3 reads CASTRNGYLGNEQFF. The CDR3 DNA reads TGTGCCAGCACCCGAAACGGGTATCTGGGGAATGAGCAGTTCTTC.

The chain has TRBV10-3 and TRBJ1-2; D is perhaps TRBD1 (6 bases). CDR3 size: 13 residues. Germline CDR1 ENHRY, CDR2 SYGVKD. The V gene lost 0 bases and the J gene lost 6 bases, with 8 bases spanning the gap. This CDR3 is CAISESTGNGYTF. CDR3 sequence (DNA): TGTGCCATCAGTGAGTCAACAGGGAATGGCTACACCTTC.

The chain recombines TRBV20-1 with TRBJ1-4; TRBD1 matches at 7 bases. Germline lookup yields CDR1 DFQATT and CDR2 SNEGSKA (reference sequence). After removal of 6 bases from V and 4 bases from J, the junction contained 5 bases not matched to a gene. CDR3 length: 13 residues. The CDR3 DNA reads as TGCAGTGCCGGGGACAGCTATAATGAAAAACTGTTTTTT. Protein: CSAGDSYNEKLFF.

A few counts support this clonotype. V gene TRBV14 combines with J gene TRBJ2-2; 7 bases map to TRBD2. The CDR3 consists of 16 residues. In germline, CDR1 is SGHDN, CDR2 FVKESK. Trimming at V came to 0 bases and at J to 9 bases, leaving 10 bases not matched to a gene. The CDR3 region is CASSQEYLPSGRELFF. The CDR3 DNA sequence: TGTGCCAGCAGCCAAGAATATCTCCCTAGCGGACGGGAGCTGTTTTTT.

This clonotype came up a few times. V and J are TRBV7-8 and TRBJ2-2; D may be TRBD1 (5 bases). The CDR3 totals 16 residues. Germline values: CDR1 SGHVS, CDR2 FQNEAQ. Trimming cost V 5 bases and J 6 bases, with 19 bases left between them. In nucleotides, the CDR3 is TGTGCCAGCAGCCTGATCAGGGTAACCCGTTCCGGGGAGCTGTTTTTT. As protein: CASSLIRVTRSGELFF.

Many counts were recorded for this clonotype. The CDR3 region is CASSPGQAYSGANVLTF. The CDR3 bases are TGTGCCAGCAGCCCGGGACAGGCATACTCTGGGGCCAACGTCCTGACTTTC. The chain is built from TRBV7-3 and TRBJ2-6; 8 bases are shared with TRBD1. V lost 5 bases, J lost 0 bases, and 6 bases stayed unmatched. Germline V gene sequence: CDR1 SGHTA, CDR2 FQGTGA. CDR3 length: 17 amino acids.

The chain links TRBV6-1 to TRBJ2-1; 8 positions match TRBD1. Germline V gene data show CDR1 as MNHNS and CDR2 as SASEGT. The CDR3 has 13 residues. The V and J ends lost 10 bases and 4 bases, in that order; junction bases with no gene match: 6. CDR3 DNA: TGTGCCACTTCGGACAGGGTTTACAATGAGCAGTTCTTC. It codes for CATSDRVYNEQFF.

V and J are TRBV27 and TRBJ1-1, with D uncertain. From germline, CDR1 is MNHEY and CDR2 SMNVEV (reference sequence). V lost 0 bases and J lost 2, with 10 bases in between. The CDR3 extends over 15 amino acids. The CDR3 loop is CASSLSAGSNTEAFF. Written as DNA, the CDR3 is TGTGCCAGCAGTTTATCGGCAGGTAGCAACACTGAAGCTTTCTTT.

This chain connects TRBV5-5 to TRBJ1-1, with D perhaps TRBD1 (5 bases). CDR3 length equals 17 residues. With 0 bases removed from V and 0 bases from J, the gap between germline ends came to 15 bases. Per the germline V gene, CDR1 is SGHKS and CDR2 is YYEKEE (reference sequence). The DNA for the CDR3 is TGTGCCAGCAGCTTGGGGCCCCCTATGGACATGAACACTGAAGCTTTCTTT. The encoded protein is CASSLGPPMDMNTEAFF. The variable domain in full, completed from reference TRBV5-5 and TRBJ1-1, reads DAGVTQSPTHLIKTRGQQVTLRCSPISGHKSVSWYQQVLGQGPQFIFQYYEKEERGRGNFPDRFSARQFPNYSSELNVNALLLGDSALYLCASSLGPPMDMNTEAFFGQGTRLTVV.

This clonotype showed up many times. The V and J genes are TRBV27 and TRBJ2-3; D is unresolved. The CDR3 totals 11 residues. V was pared by 6 bases and J by 12 bases, with 13 bases between. Germline loops: CDR1 MNHEY, CDR2 SMNVEV (reference sequence). CDR3 sequence (DNA): TGTGCCAGCAGGGTCCAACACCCACAGTATTTT. Residues: CASRVQHPQYF.

This chain uses TRBV20-1 with TRBJ2-1, with a possible D match to TRBD1 (6 bases). The CDR3 loop spans 14 amino acids. Trimming took 1 base from V and 8 from J, leaving 15 bases between them. Looked up from germline, CDR1 is DFQATT and CDR2 is SNEGSKA (reference sequence). CDR3 DNA: TGCAGTGCTAGAGTGCCAGGGGTGGGGGATGAGCAGTTCTTC. It yields the protein CSARVPGVGDEQFF.

This clonotype was recorded a few times. V and J are TRBV11-2 and TRBJ2-3; 10 bases align to TRBD2. The CDR3 sequence is 18 residues long. Germline V gene lookup returns CDR1 SGHAT and CDR2 FQNNGV. The V gene end was trimmed by 2 bases and the J gene end by 0 bases; junction bases not matched to a gene: 8. In DNA form, the CDR3 reads TGTGCCAGCAGCTTATTCGAGGTAGCGGGAGGAAGCACAGATACGCAGTATTTT. Its protein product is CASSLFEVAGGSTDTQYF. Full variable domain (remainder filled in from reference TRBV11-2 and TRBJ2-3): EAGVAQSPRYKIIEKRQSVAFWCNPISGHATLYWYQQILGQGPKLLIQFQNNGVVDDSQLPKDRFSAERLKGVDSTLKIQPAKLEDSAVYLCASSLFEVAGGSTDTQYFGPGTRLTVL.

CDR3 loop: CASSPAGGRDEKLFF. CDR3 sequence (DNA): TGTGCCAGCAGCCCCGCCGGGGGGCGGGATGAAAAACTGTTTTTT. The chain has TRBV3-1 and TRBJ1-4, with D perhaps matching TRBD1 (6 bases). Germline V gene sequence: CDR1 LGHDT, CDR2 YNNKEL (reference sequence). The V and J ends lost 4 bases and 6 bases respectively, with 15 bases between them. The CDR3 is 15 residues long.

The chain recombines TRBV28 with TRBJ2-7; D is unclear. Per the germline V gene, CDR1 is MDHEN and CDR2 is SYDVKM. V lost 2 bases, J lost 2 bases, and 10 bases lay in between. There are 14 residues in the CDR3. CDR3 bases: TGTGCCAGCAGTTTAAGGAACGGGCCCTACGAGCAGTACTTC. Its translation is CASSLRNGPYEQYF. The variable domain in full, with the rest retrieved from reference TRBV28 and TRBJ2-7, is DVKVTQSSRYLVKRTGEKVFLECVQDMDHENMFWYRQDPGLGLRLIYFSYDVKMKEKGDIPEGYSVSREKKERFSLILESASTNQTSMYLCASSLRNGPYEQYFGPGTRLTVT.

The sample holds a few counts of this clonotype. V and J are TRBV5-1 and TRBJ2-2; D is ambiguous. Germline CDR1 reads SGHRS; CDR2 reads YFSETQ. V gave up 2 bases and J gave up 1 base, with 6 bases separating them. The length of the CDR3 is 14 residues. The CDR3 DNA reads TGCGCCAGCAGCTTAAGTCAGAACACCGGGGAGCTGTTTTTT. It translates to CASSLSQNTGELFF.